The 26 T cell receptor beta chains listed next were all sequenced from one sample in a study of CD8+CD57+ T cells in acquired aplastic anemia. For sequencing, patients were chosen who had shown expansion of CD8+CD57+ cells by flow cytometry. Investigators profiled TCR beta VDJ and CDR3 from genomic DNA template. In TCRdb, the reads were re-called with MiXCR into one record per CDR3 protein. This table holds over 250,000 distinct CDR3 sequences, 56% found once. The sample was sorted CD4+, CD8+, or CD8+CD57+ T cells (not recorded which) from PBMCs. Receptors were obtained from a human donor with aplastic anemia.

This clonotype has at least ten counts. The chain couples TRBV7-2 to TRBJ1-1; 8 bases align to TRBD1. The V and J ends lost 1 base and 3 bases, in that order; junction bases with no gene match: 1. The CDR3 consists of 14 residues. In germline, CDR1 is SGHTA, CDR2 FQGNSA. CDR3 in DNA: TGTGCCAGCAGCTTAGGGACAGGGTACACTGAAGCTTTCTTT. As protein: CASSLGTGYTEAFF.

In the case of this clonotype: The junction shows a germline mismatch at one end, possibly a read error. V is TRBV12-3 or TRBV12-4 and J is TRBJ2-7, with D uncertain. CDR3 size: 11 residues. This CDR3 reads CASSSLYELYF. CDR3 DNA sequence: TGCGCCAGCAGCTCCCTCTACGAGCTGTACTTC.

CDR3 nucleotide sequence: TGTGCCAGCAGCGGGTTCTTCTACAATGAGCAGTTCTTC. Translated: CASSGFFYNEQFF. The chain is built from TRBV7-8 and TRBJ2-1; D is undetermined. The V gene lost 5 bases and the J gene lost 3 bases, with 8 bases spanning the gap. The germline gives CDR1 SGHVS, CDR2 FQNEAQ. The CDR3 is 13 amino acids.

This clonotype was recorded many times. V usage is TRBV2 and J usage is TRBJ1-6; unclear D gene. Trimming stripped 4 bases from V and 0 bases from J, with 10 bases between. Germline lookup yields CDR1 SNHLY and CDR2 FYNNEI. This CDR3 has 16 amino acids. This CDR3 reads CASSVRGSSYNSPLHF. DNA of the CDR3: TGTGCCAGCAGTGTTCGGGGAAGCTCCTATAATTCACCCCTCCACTTT.

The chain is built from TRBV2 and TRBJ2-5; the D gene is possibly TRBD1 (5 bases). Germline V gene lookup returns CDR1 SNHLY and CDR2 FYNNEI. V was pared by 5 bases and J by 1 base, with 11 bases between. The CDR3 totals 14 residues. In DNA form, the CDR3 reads TGTGCCAGCAGTTTAACACAGGCCCAAGAGACCCAGTACTTC. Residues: CASSLTQAQETQYF.

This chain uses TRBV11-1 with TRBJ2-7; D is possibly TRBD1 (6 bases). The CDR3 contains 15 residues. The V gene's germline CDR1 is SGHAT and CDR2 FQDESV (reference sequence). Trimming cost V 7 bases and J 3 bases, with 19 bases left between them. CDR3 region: CASTTGHPKDYEQYF. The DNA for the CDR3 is TGTGCCAGCACCACGGGACACCCAAAGGACTACGAGCAGTACTTC.

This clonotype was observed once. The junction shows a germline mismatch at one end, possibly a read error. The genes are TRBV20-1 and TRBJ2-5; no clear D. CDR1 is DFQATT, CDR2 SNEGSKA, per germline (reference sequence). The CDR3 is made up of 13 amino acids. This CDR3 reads CSARVAGQGTQYF. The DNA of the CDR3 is TGCAGTGCTAGAGTCGCAGGCCAAGGGACCCAGTACTTC.

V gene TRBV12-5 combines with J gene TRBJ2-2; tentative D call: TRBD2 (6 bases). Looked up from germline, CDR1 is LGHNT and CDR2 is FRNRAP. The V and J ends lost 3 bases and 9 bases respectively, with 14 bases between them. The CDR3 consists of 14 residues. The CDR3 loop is CASGFPVAGRELFF. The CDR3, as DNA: TGTGCTAGTGGTTTCCCCGTTGCGGGACGGGAGCTGTTTTTT. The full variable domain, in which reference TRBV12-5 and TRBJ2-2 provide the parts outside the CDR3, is DARVTQTPRHKVTEMGQEVTMRCQPILGHNTVFWYRQTMMQGLELLAYFRNRAPLDDSGMPKDRFSAEMPDATLATLKIQPSEPRDSAVYFCASGFPVAGRELFFGEGSRLTVL.

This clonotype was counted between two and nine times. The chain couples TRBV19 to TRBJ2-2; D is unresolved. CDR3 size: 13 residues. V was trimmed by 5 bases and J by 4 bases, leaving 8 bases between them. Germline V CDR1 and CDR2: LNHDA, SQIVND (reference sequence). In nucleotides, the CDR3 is TGTGCCAGTAGTCTCGATCCCACCGGGGAGCTGTTTTTT. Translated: CASSLDPTGELFF. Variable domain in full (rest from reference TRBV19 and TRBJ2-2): DGGITQSPKYLFRKEGQNVTLSCEQNLNHDAMYWYRQDPGQGLRLIYYSQIVNDFQKGDIAEGYSVSREKKESFPLTVTSAQKNPTAFYLCASSLDPTGELFFGEGSRLTVL.

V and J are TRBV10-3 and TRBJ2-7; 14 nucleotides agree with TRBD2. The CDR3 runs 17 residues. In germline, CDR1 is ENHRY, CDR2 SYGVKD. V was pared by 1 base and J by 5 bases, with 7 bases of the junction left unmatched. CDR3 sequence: CAISEFETSGRAHEQYF. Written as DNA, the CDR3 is TGTGCCATCAGTGAGTTCGAGACTAGCGGGAGGGCCCACGAGCAGTACTTC.

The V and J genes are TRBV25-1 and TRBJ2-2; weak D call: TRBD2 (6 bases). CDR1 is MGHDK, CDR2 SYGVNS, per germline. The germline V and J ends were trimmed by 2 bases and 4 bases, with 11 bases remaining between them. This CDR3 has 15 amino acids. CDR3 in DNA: TGTGCCAGCAGTGAAGTGGTAGCGGCCACCGGGGAGCTGTTTTTT. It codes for CASSEVVAATGELFF.

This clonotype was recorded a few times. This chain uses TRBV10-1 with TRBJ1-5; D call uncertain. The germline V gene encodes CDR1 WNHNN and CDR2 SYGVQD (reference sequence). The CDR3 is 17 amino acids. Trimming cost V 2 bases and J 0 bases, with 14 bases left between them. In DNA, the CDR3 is TGCGCCAGCAGTGAGCGAGTACAAGATTATAGCAATCAGCCCCAGCATTTT. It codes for CASSERVQDYSNQPQHF.

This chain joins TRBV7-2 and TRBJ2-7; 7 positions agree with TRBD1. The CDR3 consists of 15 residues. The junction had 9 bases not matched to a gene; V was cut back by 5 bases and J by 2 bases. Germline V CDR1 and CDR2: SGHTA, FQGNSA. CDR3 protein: CASSPGTAIPYEQYF. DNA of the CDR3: TGTGCCAGCAGCCCAGGGACAGCCATCCCCTACGAGCAGTACTTC.

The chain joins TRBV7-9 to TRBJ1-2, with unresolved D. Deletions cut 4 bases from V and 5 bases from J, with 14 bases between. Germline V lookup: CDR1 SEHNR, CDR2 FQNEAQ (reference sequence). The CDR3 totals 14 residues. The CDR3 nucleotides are TGTGCCAGCAGCTCGGCGAGGTATAGGTATGGCTACACCTTC. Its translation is CASSSARYRYGYTF.

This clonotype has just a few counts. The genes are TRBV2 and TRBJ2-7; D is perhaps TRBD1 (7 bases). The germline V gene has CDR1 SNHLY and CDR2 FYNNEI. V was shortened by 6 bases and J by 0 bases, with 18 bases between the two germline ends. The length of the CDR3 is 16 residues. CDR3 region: CASRDPTGEVSYEQYF. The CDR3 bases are TGTGCCAGCAGAGACCCTACAGGGGAGGTCTCCTACGAGCAGTACTTC.

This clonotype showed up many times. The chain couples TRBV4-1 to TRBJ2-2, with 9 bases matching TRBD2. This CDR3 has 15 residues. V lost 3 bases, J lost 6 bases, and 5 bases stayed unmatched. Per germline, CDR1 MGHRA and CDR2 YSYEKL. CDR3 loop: CASSQIAGVPGELFF. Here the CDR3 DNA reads TGCGCCAGCAGCCAGATAGCGGGGGTGCCCGGGGAGCTGTTTTTT.

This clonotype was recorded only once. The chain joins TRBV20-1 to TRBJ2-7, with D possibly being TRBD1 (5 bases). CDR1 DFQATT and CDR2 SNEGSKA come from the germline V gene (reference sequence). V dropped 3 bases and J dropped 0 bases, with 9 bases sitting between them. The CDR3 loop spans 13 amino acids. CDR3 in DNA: TGCAGTGCTAGTGACGGACACTCCTACGAGCAGTACTTC. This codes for CSASDGHSYEQYF.

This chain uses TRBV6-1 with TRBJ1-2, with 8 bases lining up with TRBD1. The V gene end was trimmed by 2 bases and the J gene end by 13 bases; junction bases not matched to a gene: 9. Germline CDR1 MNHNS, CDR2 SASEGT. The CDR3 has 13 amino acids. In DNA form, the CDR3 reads TGTGCCAGCAGTGAATCCAGGGGGCCTTTTTCCACCTTC. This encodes CASSESRGPFSTF.

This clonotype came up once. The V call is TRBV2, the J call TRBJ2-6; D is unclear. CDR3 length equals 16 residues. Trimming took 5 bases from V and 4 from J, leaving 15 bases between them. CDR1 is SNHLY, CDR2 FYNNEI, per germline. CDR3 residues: CASSRAGYTGANVLTF. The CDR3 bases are TGTGCCAGCAGTCGGGCAGGCTACACCGGGGCCAACGTCCTGACTTTC.

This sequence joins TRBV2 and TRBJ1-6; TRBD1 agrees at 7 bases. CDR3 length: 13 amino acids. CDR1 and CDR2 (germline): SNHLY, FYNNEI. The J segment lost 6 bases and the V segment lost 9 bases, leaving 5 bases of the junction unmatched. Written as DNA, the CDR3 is TGTGCCAGTCCGGGACAGCCTAATTCACCCCTCCACTTT. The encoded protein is CASPGQPNSPLHF.

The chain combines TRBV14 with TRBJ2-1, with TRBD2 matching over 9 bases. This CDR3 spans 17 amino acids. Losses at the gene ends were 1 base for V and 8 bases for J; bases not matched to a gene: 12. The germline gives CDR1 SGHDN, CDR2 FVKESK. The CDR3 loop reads CASSQGLAGTPFHEQFF. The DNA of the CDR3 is TGTGCCAGCAGCCAAGGGCTAGCGGGGACCCCTTTCCATGAGCAGTTCTTC. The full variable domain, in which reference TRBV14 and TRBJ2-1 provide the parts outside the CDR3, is EAGVTQFPSHSVIEKGQTVTLRCDPISGHDNLYWYRRVMGKEIKFLLHFVKESKQDESGMPNNRFLAERTGGTYSTLKVQPAELEDSGVYFCASSQGLAGTPFHEQFFGPGTRLTVL.

Written as DNA, the CDR3 is TGTGCCAGCAGCGCCGCCAGCGGGACCTACAATGAGCAGTTCTTC. Translation gives CASSAASGTYNEQFF. V and J are TRBV7-2 and TRBJ2-1, with TRBD2 matching over 7 bases. Trimming at V came to 5 bases and at J to 2 bases, leaving 6 bases not matched to a gene. Germline CDR1 SGHTA, CDR2 FQGNSA. The CDR3 contains 15 residues.

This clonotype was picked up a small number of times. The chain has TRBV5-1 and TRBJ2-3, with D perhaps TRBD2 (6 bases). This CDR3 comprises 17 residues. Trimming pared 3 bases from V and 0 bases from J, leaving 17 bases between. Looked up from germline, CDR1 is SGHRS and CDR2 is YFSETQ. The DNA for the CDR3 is TGCGCCAGCAGCTCTCCGGGACTGACTCCTAGCACAGATACGCAGTATTTT. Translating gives CASSSPGLTPSTDTQYF.

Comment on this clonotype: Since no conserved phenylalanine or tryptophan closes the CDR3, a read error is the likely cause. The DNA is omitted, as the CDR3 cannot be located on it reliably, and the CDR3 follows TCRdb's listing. The CDR3 spells CSARGTFS. The V and J genes are TRBV20-1 and TRBJ1-1. The CDR3 is made up of 8 amino acids, end residues included. CDR1 DFQATT and CDR2 SNEGSKA come from the germline V gene (reference sequence).

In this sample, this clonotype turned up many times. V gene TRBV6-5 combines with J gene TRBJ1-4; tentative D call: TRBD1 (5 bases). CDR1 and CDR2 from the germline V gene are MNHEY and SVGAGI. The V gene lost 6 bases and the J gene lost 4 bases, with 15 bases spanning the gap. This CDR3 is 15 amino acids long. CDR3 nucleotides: TGTGCCAGCAGCCACGGGGCAGCTTTTAATGAAAAACTGTTTTTT. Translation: CASSHGAAFNEKLFF.

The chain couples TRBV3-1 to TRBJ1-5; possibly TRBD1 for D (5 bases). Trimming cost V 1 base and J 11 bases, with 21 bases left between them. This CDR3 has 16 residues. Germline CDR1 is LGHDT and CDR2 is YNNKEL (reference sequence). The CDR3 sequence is CASSQVTGPNQETQHF. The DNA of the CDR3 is TGTGCCAGCAGCCAAGTTACGGGACCAAACCAAGAGACCCAGCATTTT.